This TCR beta chain was recovered during a study of T-cell reconstitution after alpha-beta-depleted transplantation in children. During its preparation, the TCRbeta library received unique molecular identifiers. From the PCR reads, TCRdb called clonotypes with MiXCR, one entry per CDR3 protein. The sample contains about 250,000 distinct CDR3 sequences, around 25% of which appear only once. Comment on this clonotype: Its specificity is unknown.

Study-level findings and limits: Expanded graft clones, several hundred of them, were reportedly the source of alpha-beta T cells about two months after transplant.

This CDR3 region has 15 residues. Germline CDR1 reads MRHNA; CDR2 reads SNTAGT. The J segment lost 2 bases and the V segment lost 3 bases, leaving 4 bases of the junction unmatched. This clonotype originated in a female patient under 10 years old who had a stem cell transplant for congenital amegakaryocytic thrombocytopenia, so the T cells may come from the graft donor. The sequencing used PBMCs, mostly from graft donor cells, collected 360 days after TCRalphabeta/CD19-depleted stem cell transplant. The chain has TRBV6-4 and TRBJ2-3, with TRBD1 matching over 8 bases. The CDR3 sequence is CASSDSRGPTDTQYF. CDR3 in DNA: TGTGCCAGCAGTGATTCCAGGGGGCCCACAGATACGCAGTATTTT.